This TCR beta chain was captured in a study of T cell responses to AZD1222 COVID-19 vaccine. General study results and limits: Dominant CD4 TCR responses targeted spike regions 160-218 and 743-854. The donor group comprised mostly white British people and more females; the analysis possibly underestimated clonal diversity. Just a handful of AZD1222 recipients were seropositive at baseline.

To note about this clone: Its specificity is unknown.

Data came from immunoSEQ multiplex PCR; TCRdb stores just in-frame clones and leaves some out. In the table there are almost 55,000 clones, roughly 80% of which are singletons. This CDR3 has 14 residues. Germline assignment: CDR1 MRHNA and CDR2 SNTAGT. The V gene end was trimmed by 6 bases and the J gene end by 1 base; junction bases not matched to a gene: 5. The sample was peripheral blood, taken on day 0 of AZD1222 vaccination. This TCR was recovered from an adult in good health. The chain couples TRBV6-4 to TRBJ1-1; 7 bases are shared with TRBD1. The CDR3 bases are TGTGCCAGCAGGGGTAGGACAGGGAACACTGAAGCTTTCTTT. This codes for CASRGRTGNTEAFF.